This TCR beta chain was sequenced in a study of PD-L1 blockade in urothelial cancer. Study-level information: Patients went on atezolizumab around 2014, receiving 1,200 mg intravenously every 3 weeks.

Time point meaning: peripheral blood 6 weeks after treatment start. Locally advanced or metastatic urothelial carcinoma was present in patients. The study collected 1 to 8 samples per patient, pretreatment and on-treatment. Trimming at V came to 6 bases and at J to 6 bases, leaving 5 bases not matched to a gene. CDR3 length: 14 residues. Germline CDR1 and CDR2: MDHEN and SYDVKM. Study results and limitations: When pretreatment blood TCR clonality was below the median, it predicted better survival.

This clone was recorded only once. Its cognate antigen is unknown. The data were produced by immunoSEQ multiplex PCR, yet TCRdb's version contains in-frame clones alone and is incomplete. The data hold around 26,000 clones, with roughly 84% observed a single time. The specimen was PBMCs, collected around atezolizumab (anti-PD-L1) treatment. The chain carries TRBV28 and TRBJ2-1; 10 positions match TRBD1. The TCR was taken from a man between 65 and 79 years old with urothelial cancer. CDR3 bases: TGTGCCAGCAGGGGACAGGGGAGCCCCAATGAGCAGTTCTTC. This gives the protein CASRGQGSPNEQFF.